Listed below are T cell receptor beta chains from one sample, sequenced in a study of T cell responses to AZD1222 COVID-19 vaccine. Method: immunoSEQ multiplex PCR; TCRdb's copy keeps in-frame clones and lacks some. The sample yields more than 80,000 clones, about nine tenths seen once. Sequencing used peripheral blood, obtained on day 0 of AZD1222 vaccination. The receptors here all came from an adult in good health. Each CDR3 is given with its conserved first and last residue. D genes are given only for firm matches. The size field is filled for only some rows; it gives once, few, many or a size class.

.	TRBJ2-1	.	TRBV6-6	TGTGCCAGCAGTTACGGGTCGAATGAGCAGTTCTTC	CASSYGSNEQFF
.	TRBJ2-5	.	TRBV5-1	TGCGCCACGACACTCCTGGGGTCGGGGGAAGAGACCCAGTACTTC	CATTLLGSGEETQYF
.	TRBJ2-2	.	TRBV6-5	TGTGCCAGCAGTCGCACCGGGCCCAGGGCGGGGGAGCTGTTTTTT	CASSRTGPRAGELFF
.	TRBJ1-1	.	TRBV11-2	TGTGCCAGCAGTAATAGAGGGACCACCGTGGGCACTGAAGCTTTCTTT	CASSNRGTTVGTEAFF
.	TRBJ2-7	.	TRBV7-8	TGTGCCAGCCTTGAGGGGCAGGTCTCCTACGAGCAGTACTTC	CASLEGQVSYEQYF
.	TRBJ2-7	.	TRBV24-1	TGTGCCACCAGTTACAGTGGAGGTGGGTACGAGCAGTACTTC	CATSYSGGGYEQYF
TRBD1	TRBJ1-4	.	TRBV19	TGTGCCAGTAGTTTCCGCGCGACAGGGTCTAATGAAAAACTGTTTTTT	CASSFRATGSNEKLFF
.	TRBJ1-1	once	TRBV7-9	TGTGCCAGCAGCTTGGCAGAGACTATGAACACTGAAGCTTTCTTT	CASSLAETMNTEAFF
TRBD1	TRBJ2-1	.	TRBV7-9	TGTGCCAGCAGCTTACACTCAGGGACAGGGCTCTACAATGAGCAGTTCTTC	CASSLHSGTGLYNEQFF
.	TRBJ2-3	.	TRBV5-1	TGCGCCAGCGGGGGGAGTCGGACAGATACGCAGTATTTT	CASGGSRTDTQYF
TRBD1	TRBJ1-5	.	TRBV4-1	TGCGCCAGCAGCCAGACAGGGGGCGCGGGCAATCAGCCCCAGCATTTT	CASSQTGGAGNQPQHF
.	TRBJ2-1	.	TRBV6-4	TGTGCCAGCAGTGACAGCGGGCGACGGGAGTGGAATGAGCAGTTCTTC	CASSDSGRREWNEQFF
TRBD1	TRBJ1-4	many	TRBV5-6	TGTGCCAGCAGCACGAACAGGGGAAGGGAAAAACTGTTTTTT	CASSTNRGREKLFF
.	TRBJ1-4	.	TRBV7-9	TGTGCCAGCAGCTTAATCGGGTTGGCAACTAATGAAAAACTGTTTTTT	CASSLIGLATNEKLFF
.	TRBJ2-5	.	TRBV14	TGTGCCAGCAGCCAGCCTACTATGGCCGGGACCCAGTACTTC	CASSQPTMAGTQYF
.	TRBJ2-1	.	TRBV7-3	TGTGCCAGCAGCCTGAGACACCTCAATGAGCAGTTCTTC	CASSLRHLNEQFF
.	TRBJ1-4	.	TRBV4-1	TGCGCCAGCAGCCAAGGCCCAAATCAAAATGAAAAACTGTTTTTT	CASSQGPNQNEKLFF
TRBD2	TRBJ2-1	.	TRBV7-9	TGTGCCAGCAGCTCGACTAGCGTCGATGAGCAGTTCTTC	CASSSTSVDEQFF
.	TRBJ1-4	.	TRBV28	TGTGCCAGCAGTTTTGCAGGGGCTGAAAAACTGTTTTTT	CASSFAGAEKLFF
TRBD1	TRBJ1-2	.	TRBV6-5	TGTGCCACACGGCTACAGGGGAACTATGGCTACACCTTC	CATRLQGNYGYTF
TRBD1	TRBJ2-2	.	TRBV4-1	TGCGCCAGCAGCCAAGATTGGAGACAGGGGGCTTCCGGGGAGCTGTTTTTT	CASSQDWRQGASGELFF
TRBD2	TRBJ2-1	.	TRBV11-3	TGTGCCAGCAGCTTTGGGACTAGCGGTAGGAATGAGCAGTTCTTC	CASSFGTSGRNEQFF
.	TRBJ1-5	.	TRBV28	TGTGCCAGCAGTTCGCCGAATCAGCCCCAGCATTTT	CASSSPNQPQHF
.	TRBJ1-4	.	TRBV30	TGTGCCCTAATGGAGGAGGGCGAAACTAATGAAAAACTGTTTTTT	CALMEEGETNEKLFF
TRBD1	TRBJ1-1	.	TRBV3-1/TRBV3-2	TGTGCCAGCAGTCGGACAGGGGGTGAAGCTTTCTTT	CASSRTGGEAFF
.	TRBJ1-3	.	TRBV7-2	TGTGCCAGCAGCCCCAACAAACAATTCATATATTTT	CASSPNKQFIYF
.	TRBJ1-6	.	TRBV7-3	TGTGCCAGCAGCTTACTAGATAGAAGGGATTCACCCCTCCACTTT	CASSLLDRRDSPLHF
TRBD2	TRBJ2-5	.	TRBV4-2	TGTGCCAGCAGCCAAGGGGGGACTAGCGGGAGAAAAGAGACCCAGTACTTC	CASSQGGTSGRKETQYF
.	TRBJ1-1	.	TRBV19	TGTGCCAGCAAAGACAGGCCGAACACTGAAGCTTTCTTT	CASKDRPNTEAFF
.	TRBJ2-1	once	TRBV11-3	TGTGCCAGCAGCTTAAGTACAGGGTCTTTTTCCTACAATGAGCAGTTCTTC	CASSLSTGSFSYNEQFF
.	TRBJ2-1	.	TRBV7-2	TGTGCCAGCGCGAGGGTGGTCCTTCTTGGAGGTGAGCAGTTCTTC	CASARVVLLGGEQFF
.	TRBJ2-5	.	TRBV12-3/TRBV12-4	TGTGCCAGCATGAGGGGGTTTGTAGAGACCCAGTACTTC	CASMRGFVETQYF
.	TRBJ1-5	.	TRBV3-1/TRBV3-2	TGTGCCAGCAGCCGGGACATCTATCAGCCCCAGCATTTT	CASSRDIYQPQHF
.	TRBJ1-1	.	TRBV6-4	TGTGCCAGCAGTGTAGAGGAGAACACTGAAGCTTTCTTT	CASSVEENTEAFF
TRBD2	TRBJ2-7	few	TRBV18	TGTGCCAGCTCACTCCCGGGACTAGCGTACGAGCAGTACTTC	CASSLPGLAYEQYF
TRBD1	TRBJ1-5	.	TRBV3-1/TRBV3-2	TGTGCCAGCAGCCTCGGGACAGGGAATCAGCCCCAGCATTTT	CASSLGTGNQPQHF